A selection of T cell receptor beta chains follows, all from one sample in a study of Graves' ophthalmopathy and Graves' hyperthyroidism. TCRdb reprocessed the multiplex PCR reads with MiXCR, giving one entry per CDR3 protein. The table lists approximately 700,000 distinct CDR3 sequences, under 50% of them singletons. Material: peripheral blood. These receptor sequences come from an adult man with Graves' ophthalmopathy. Each CDR3 is given with its conserved first and last residue. The D gene is left open where the match is weak. A clone size is listed for some rows: how often the clone was seen (once, few, many), or a class if it is expanded.

>-|many|TRBV7-6|TRBJ1-1
TGTGCCAGCAGCCTTCAACACAGGAACACTGAAGCTTTCTTT
CASSLQHRNTEAFF
>TRBD2|-|TRBV7-9|TRBJ2-7
TGCGCCAGCAGCCATTGGAAGGGGAGGGCCTACGAGCAGTACTTC
CASSHWKGRAYEQYF
>-|few|TRBV14|TRBJ2-7
TGTGCCAGCAGCCAAGAGACAGGTGGCTACGAGCAGTACTTC
CASSQETGGYEQYF
>TRBD1|many|TRBV5-1|TRBJ2-6
TGTGCCAGCAGCTTAAGTCCCCGGGACAGGGGACGGGCTGGGGCCAACGTCCTGACTTTC
CASSLSPRDRGRAGANVLTF
>-|-|TRBV7-2|TRBJ1-2
TGTGCCAGCACCAGCCCAGGGTCAGTTAACTATGGCTACACCTTC
CASTSPGSVNYGYTF
>-|many|TRBV11-2|TRBJ2-2
TGTGCCAGCAGGTGGACACCCCCGAACACCGGGGAGCTGTTTTTT
CASRWTPPNTGELFF
>TRBD1|-|TRBV7-9|TRBJ1-6
TGTGCCAGCAGTTCCCGGACAGGGACAGAGTCGAGCTCACCCCTCCACTTT
CASSSRTGTESSSPLHF
>-|-|TRBV19|TRBJ2-3
TGTGCCAGTAGTAGGACAGAGGAGACTAGCACAGATACGCAGTATTTT
CASSRTEETSTDTQYF
>-|many|TRBV9|TRBJ1-6
TGTGCCAGCAGCGGTGGGGATTCACCCCTCCACTTT
CASSGGDSPLHF
>TRBD1|many|TRBV10-3|TRBJ2-7
TGTGCCATCAGTGAGGGGTTACAGGGGGCCTACGAGCAGTACTTC
CAISEGLQGAYEQYF
>-|many|TRBV29-1|TRBJ1-1
TGCAGCGTTGAAGGGGGCGGACGAACGGGGACTGAAGCTTTCTTT
CSVEGGGRTGTEAFF
>TRBD2|many|TRBV19|TRBJ2-7
TGTGCCAGTAGTAGCGGAGCGGGGGAGCAGTACTTC
CASSSGAGEQYF
>TRBD2|few|TRBV20-1|TRBJ2-5
TGCAGTGCTAGAGATGGGGCGATGGGACTAGCGGGGATTCGGGAGACCCAGTACTTC
CSARDGAMGLAGIRETQYF
>TRBD1|-|TRBV9|TRBJ2-3
TGTGCCAGCAGCGCCGGGACAGGGACTTCAGATACGCAGTATTTT
CASSAGTGTSDTQYF
>TRBD1|-|TRBV11-2|TRBJ2-6
TGTGCCAGTCAGACAGGGAGATTTTCTGGGGCCAACGTCCTGACTTTC
CASQTGRFSGANVLTF
>TRBD1|many|TRBV4-3|TRBJ1-6
TGCGCCAGCAGGCCCGGACAGGGAGTCAATTCACCCCTCCACTTT
CASRPGQGVNSPLHF
>-|-|TRBV2|TRBJ2-6
TGTGCCAGCGCTCCGTTGGGGACAGGGGCCAACGTCCTGACTTTC
CASAPLGTGANVLTF
>TRBD2|-|TRBV3-1|TRBJ2-5
TGTGCCAGCAGCCAATTGGGAGGGTATGAAGAGACCCAGTACTTC
CASSQLGGYEETQYF
>-|-|TRBV29-1|TRBJ1-1
TGCAGCGTTATGGGCAGGGTAATGAACACTGAAGCTTTCTTT
CSVMGRVMNTEAFF
>-|many|TRBV10-2|TRBJ2-7
TGCGCCAGCAAAACAGGGACGGGCGAGCAGTACTTC
CASKTGTGEQYF
>-|many|TRBV19|TRBJ2-5
TGTGCCAGTAGCCCAGGACAGTCGTACCAAGAGACCCAGTACTTC
CASSPGQSYQETQYF
>-|many|TRBV7-3|TRBJ2-5
TGTGCCAGCAGCCCCAGTTTAGGGCGAGAGACCCAGTACTTC
CASSPSLGRETQYF
>TRBD1|-|TRBV3-1|TRBJ2-7
TGTGCCAGCAGCCAAGAGGCTCTGGGGGGGACAGGGTACGAGCAGTACTTC
CASSQEALGGTGYEQYF
>TRBD1|-|TRBV29-1|TRBJ1-1
TGCAGCGTCGAGGGGACAGCTAATGAAGCTTTCTTT
CSVEGTANEAFF
>-|-|TRBV2|TRBJ2-5
TGTGCCAGCAGTGGGGGCCTAGAGACCCAGTACTTC
CASSGGLETQYF
>-|-|TRBV19|TRBJ2-7
TGTGCCAGTAGTTTGCCGGGACGGCCGCCGACCTACAAGCAGTACTTC
CASSLPGRPPTYKQYF
>TRBD1|-|TRBV7-3|TRBJ2-7
TGTGCCAGCAGCATCTCGACAGGGTACGAGCAGTACTTC
CASSISTGYEQYF
>TRBD1|many|TRBV10-3|TRBJ2-7
TGTGCCATCAGTCCTGGGACAGCTCAGCAGTACTTC
CAISPGTAQQYF
>TRBD2|-|TRBV12-3/TRBV12-4|TRBJ2-2
TGTGCCAGCAGTCCCGGACTAGCCCCCGGGGAGCTGTTTTTT
CASSPGLAPGELFF
>TRBD1|-|TRBV20-1|TRBJ2-5
TGCAGTGCTAGAGTGTCGGGACAGGAGGAGACCCAGTACTTC
CSARVSGQEETQYF
>-|many|TRBV19|TRBJ1-3
TGTGCCAGTAGTACCTGGGAGGGAAACACCATATATTTT
CASSTWEGNTIYF
>-|-|TRBV15|TRBJ2-7
TGTGCCACCAGCAGAGTACCGGTCACTGGGGAGCTGTACTTC
CATSRVPVTGELYF
>-|-|TRBV12-3/TRBV12-4|TRBJ1-6
TGTGCCTCCTCATCGGTTGGTTCTTGGCGGATAATACAATCCCTCCACTTT
CASSSVGSWRIIQSLHF
>-|-|TRBV7-2|TRBJ2-5
TGTGCCAGCAGCCGCGGGACCCCCCTGGGAGATCAGTACTTC
CASSRGTPLGDQYF
>TRBD1|many|TRBV2|TRBJ1-1
TGTGCCAGCAGGGGACAGTTGAACACTGAAGCTTTCTTT
CASRGQLNTEAFF
>-|-|TRBV4-2|TRBJ1-1
TGTGCCAGCAGCCAAGGGGAAGGCGGGAGGGCTTTCTTT
CASSQGEGGRAFF
>TRBD2|-|TRBV7-9|TRBJ2-5
TGTGCCAGCAGCTGGACTAGCGGGGGGCAGACCCAGTACTTC
CASSWTSGGQTQYF
>-|many|TRBV19|TRBJ1-5
TGTGCCAGTAGTGGGGGGAGGGCCAATCAGCCCCAGCATTTT
CASSGGRANQPQHF
>-|-|TRBV20-1|TRBJ2-7
TGCAGTGCTGGGGGGCGCGGCGGCTACGAGCAGTACTTC
CSAGGRGGYEQYF
>-|-|TRBV12-3/TRBV12-4|TRBJ2-2
TGTGCCAGCACGTCACGTTCGAACACCGGGGAGCTGTTTTTT
CASTSRSNTGELFF
>TRBD1|few|TRBV20-1|TRBJ1-5
TGCAGTGCTAGAGAGGGACAGGGGGCGAATCAGCCCCAGCATTTT
CSAREGQGANQPQHF
>-|few|TRBV7-2|TRBJ1-2
TGTGCCTGGAGTGTAGGGGCGGAGGGCTATGGCTACACCTTC
CAWSVGAEGYGYTF
>-|-|TRBV2|TRBJ1-2
TGTGCCAGCAGTCAGAACGGGGGTAGCGGCGGCTACACCTTC
CASSQNGGSGGYTF
>-|many|TRBV29-1|TRBJ1-2
TGCAGCGCAAGAGCGGACACGGAGTATGGCTACACCTTC
CSARADTEYGYTF
>-|many|TRBV6-4|TRBJ1-5
TGTGCCAGCCGGGACATTGACAATCAGCCCCAGCATTTT
CASRDIDNQPQHF